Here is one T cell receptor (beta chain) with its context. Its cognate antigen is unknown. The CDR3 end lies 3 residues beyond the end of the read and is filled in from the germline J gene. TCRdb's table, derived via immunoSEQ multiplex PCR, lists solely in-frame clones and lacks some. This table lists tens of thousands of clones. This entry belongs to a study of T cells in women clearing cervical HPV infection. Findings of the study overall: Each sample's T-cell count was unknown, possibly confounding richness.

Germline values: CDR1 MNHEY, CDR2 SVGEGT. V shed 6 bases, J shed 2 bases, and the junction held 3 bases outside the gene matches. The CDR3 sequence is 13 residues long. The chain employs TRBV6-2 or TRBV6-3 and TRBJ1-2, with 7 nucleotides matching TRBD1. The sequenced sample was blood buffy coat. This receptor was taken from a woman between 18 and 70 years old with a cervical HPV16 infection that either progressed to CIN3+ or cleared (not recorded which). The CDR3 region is CASSQTGNYGYTF. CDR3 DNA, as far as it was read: TGTGCCAGCAGCCAGACAGGGAACTATGGC.